A selection of T cell receptor beta chains follows, all from one sample in a study of blood T cell repertoires in COVID-19. The repertoire was sequenced with immunoSEQ multiplex PCR; TCRdb's copy has only in-frame clones and lacks some. The table records some 300,000 clones, 70% to 90% of them present only once. Specimen: peripheral blood. The receptors originated from a woman in her forties or fifties with COVID-19, enrolled during active disease. Each CDR3 is given with its conserved first and last residue. The D gene is left open where the match is weak. Size is omitted from some rows. Given values are once, few, many or a class for expanded clones.

size: once; D: -; J: TRBJ1-3; V: TRBV6-5; CDR3: CASSYSSGVSGNTIYF; DNA: TGTGCCAGCAGTTACTCCTCGGGGGTCTCTGGAAACACCATATATTTT
size: -; D: -; J: TRBJ1-4; V: TRBV28; CDR3: CASSVGRAEKLFF; DNA: TGTGCCAGCAGTGTCGGCAGGGCTGAAAAACTGTTTTTT
size: -; D: -; J: TRBJ2-5; V: TRBV2; CDR3: CASRQGGETQYF; DNA: TGTGCCAGCAGACAGGGCGGGGAGACCCAGTACTTC
size: -; D: TRBD1; J: TRBJ1-1; V: TRBV15; CDR3: CATSRGQLNTEAFF; DNA: TGTGCCACCAGCAGGGGACAGCTGAACACTGAAGCTTTCTTT
size: -; D: TRBD1; J: TRBJ1-2; V: TRBV18; CDR3: CASSQVTPGQGSTNYGYTF; DNA: TGTGCCAGCTCACAAGTCACTCCGGGACAGGGGTCGACTAACTATGGCTACACCTTC
size: -; D: TRBD2; J: TRBJ2-5; V: TRBV10-1; CDR3: CASSPKTSGRAGETQYF; DNA: TGCGCCAGCAGTCCAAAGACTAGCGGGAGGGCCGGAGAGACCCAGTACTTC
size: -; D: TRBD2; J: TRBJ2-3; V: TRBV27; CDR3: CASSPGGGRTDTQYF; DNA: TGTGCCAGCAGCCCGGGGGGGGGAAGGACAGATACGCAGTATTTT
size: once; D: -; J: TRBJ1-1; V: TRBV5-1; CDR3: CASSLDVMNTEAFF; DNA: TGCGCCAGCAGCTTGGATGTTATGAACACTGAAGCTTTCTTT
size: -; D: TRBD1; J: TRBJ1-1; V: TRBV18; CDR3: CASSPQRGGNMEAFF; DNA: TGTGCCAGCTCACCACAGCGAGGGGGCAACATGGAAGCTTTCTTT
size: -; D: -; J: TRBJ2-7; V: TRBV7-9; CDR3: CASSPRAYRSGEQYF; DNA: TGTGCCAGCAGCCCTCGGGCCTACAGGTCAGGCGAGCAGTACTTC
size: once; D: TRBD1; J: TRBJ1-1; V: TRBV19; CDR3: CASSRTGYTVGAFF; DNA: TGTGCCAGTAGTCGGACAGGGTACACTGTAGGAGCTTTCTTT
size: -; D: -; J: TRBJ2-5; V: TRBV24-1; CDR3: CATSDFGSPSGVGETQYF; DNA: TGTGCCACCAGTGATTTCGGATCCCCATCGGGGGTCGGGGAGACCCAGTACTTC
size: -; D: -; J: TRBJ2-5; V: TRBV24-1; CDR3: CATSDPSPGSQETQYF; DNA: TGTGCCACCAGTGATCCGTCGCCAGGGTCTCAGGAGACCCAGTACTTC
size: -; D: TRBD1; J: TRBJ1-1; V: TRBV6-6; CDR3: CASSYYQGVNTEAFF; DNA: TGTGCCAGCAGTTACTATCAGGGGGTGAACACTGAAGCTTTCTTT
size: -; D: TRBD2; J: TRBJ2-3; V: TRBV24-1; CDR3: CATSAKTSGATDTQYF; DNA: TGTGCCACCAGTGCCAAGACTAGCGGGGCCACAGATACGCAGTATTTT
size: -; D: TRBD1; J: TRBJ2-1; V: TRBV5-1; CDR3: CASSPQGQRDNEQFF; DNA: TGCGCCAGCAGCCCCCAGGGACAGCGTGACAATGAGCAGTTCTTC
size: -; D: TRBD2; J: TRBJ2-1; V: TRBV2; CDR3: CATTSGRKFF; DNA: TGTGCCACCACTAGCGGGAGGAAGTTCTTC
size: -; D: -; J: TRBJ2-5; V: TRBV9; CDR3: CASSATSQETQYF; DNA: TGTGCCAGCAGCGCGACTAGCCAAGAGACCCAGTACTTC
size: -; D: TRBD1; J: TRBJ1-6; V: TRBV7-2; CDR3: CASSSGTGYNSPLHF; DNA: TGTGCCAGCAGCTCCGGGACAGGGTATAATTCACCCCTCCACTTT
size: -; D: TRBD1; J: TRBJ1-2; V: TRBV6-1; CDR3: CASRRDSTNYGYTF; DNA: TGTGCCAGCAGAAGGGACAGTACTAACTATGGCTACACCTTC
size: -; D: TRBD1; J: TRBJ2-1; V: TRBV4-1; CDR3: CASSQLAAGTGVLLSYNEQFF; DNA: TGCGCCAGCAGCCAACTTGCCGCCGGGACAGGGGTGTTACTCTCCTACAATGAGCAGTTCTTC
size: -; D: TRBD1; J: TRBJ1-2; V: TRBV7-9; CDR3: CASSPLAGGNRDYGYTF; DNA: TGTGCCAGCAGCCCCCTCGCAGGGGGGAACAGAGACTATGGCTACACCTTC
size: -; D: -; J: TRBJ1-3; V: TRBV6-1; CDR3: CASSARPGTSEISGNTIYF; DNA: TGTGCCAGCAGTGCTCGACCCGGGACAAGTGAGATCTCTGGAAACACCATATATTTT
size: -; D: TRBD2; J: TRBJ2-7; V: TRBV6-5; CDR3: CASSSSGLSYEQYF; DNA: TGTGCCAGCAGTTCTAGCGGGCTATCCTACGAGCAGTACTTC
size: -; D: TRBD1; J: TRBJ1-1; V: TRBV19; CDR3: CASSISGQGGWSFF; DNA: TGTGCCAGTAGTATATCCGGACAGGGGGGATGGTCTTTCTTT
size: -; D: -; J: TRBJ1-6; V: TRBV7-9; CDR3: CASNGENSPLHF; DNA: TGTGCCAGCAACGGAGAAAATTCACCCCTCCACTTT
size: few; D: -; J: TRBJ2-7; V: TRBV7-8; CDR3: CASSLGSGIAYEQYF; DNA: TGTGCCAGCAGCTTAGGTTCAGGGATTGCCTACGAGCAGTACTTC
size: -; D: TRBD1; J: TRBJ2-2; V: TRBV7-8; CDR3: CASSLVQQGARTGELFF; DNA: TGTGCCAGCAGCTTAGTTCAACAGGGGGCCCGCACCGGGGAGCTGTTTTTT
size: -; D: TRBD1; J: TRBJ1-1; V: TRBV5-4; CDR3: CASSRDRAPEAFF; DNA: TGTGCCAGCAGTCGGGACAGGGCCCCTGAAGCTTTCTTT
size: -; D: -; J: TRBJ1-1; V: TRBV5-1; CDR3: CASSLRAGTEAFF; DNA: TGCGCCAGCAGCTTACGGGCGGGGACTGAAGCTTTCTTT
size: -; D: TRBD2; J: TRBJ2-7; V: TRBV4-3; CDR3: CASSQGVAGGGYEQYF; DNA: TGCGCCAGCAGCCAAGGCGTTGCGGGAGGAGGCTACGAGCAGTACTTC
size: once; D: -; J: TRBJ2-3; V: TRBV5-6; CDR3: CASSLADSFETDTQYF; DNA: TGTGCCAGCAGCTTGGCTGACAGTTTTGAGACAGATACGCAGTATTTT
size: -; D: TRBD1; J: TRBJ2-7; V: TRBV12-3/TRBV12-4; CDR3: CASNYLQGAEQYF; DNA: TGTGCCAGCAACTATCTACAGGGGGCCGAGCAGTACTTC
size: -; D: TRBD2; J: TRBJ2-7; V: TRBV7-2; CDR3: CASSSGLAGSAAYEQYF; DNA: TGTGCCAGCAGCTCGGGACTAGCGGGATCCGCTGCCTACGAGCAGTACTTC
size: -; D: -; J: TRBJ2-2; V: TRBV9; CDR3: CASSVDGIAIPGELFF; DNA: TGTGCCAGCAGCGTAGACGGCATAGCAATTCCCGGGGAGCTGTTTTTT
size: few; D: TRBD1; J: TRBJ1-5; V: TRBV19; CDR3: CASSPLDRGAGQPQHF; DNA: TGTGCCAGTAGTCCGCTGGACAGGGGAGCTGGTCAGCCCCAGCATTTT
size: -; D: TRBD1; J: TRBJ1-2; V: TRBV25-1; CDR3: CASSEPLGTGVVGYTF; DNA: TGTGCCAGCAGTGAGCCGCTGGGGACAGGGGTAGTTGGCTACACCTTC
size: -; D: TRBD1; J: TRBJ2-5; V: TRBV7-7; CDR3: CASSLGTGLGETQYF; DNA: TGTGCTAGCAGCTTAGGGACAGGGTTGGGAGAGACCCAGTACTTC
size: -; D: TRBD2; J: TRBJ2-3; V: TRBV10-3; CDR3: CAISAGGLATDTQYF; DNA: TGTGCCATCAGTGCAGGGGGACTAGCGACAGATACGCAGTATTTT
size: -; D: TRBD2; J: TRBJ2-1; V: TRBV18; CDR3: CASSAPGTLAGENEQFF; DNA: TGTGCCAGCTCCGCACCGGGAACACTAGCGGGAGAAAATGAGCAGTTCTTC
size: -; D: -; J: TRBJ2-3; V: TRBV23-1; CDR3: CASRSVTREKNTDTQYF; DNA: TGCGCCAGCAGATCCGTGACTAGAGAAAAAAACACAGATACGCAGTATTTT
size: once; D: -; J: TRBJ1-2; V: TRBV29-1; CDR3: CSVEAPGQSTIGYTF; DNA: TGCAGCGTTGAAGCGCCAGGGCAGTCCACTATAGGCTACACCTTC
size: -; D: -; J: TRBJ1-3; V: TRBV5-1; CDR3: CASSLELGGVPRGGNTIYF; DNA: TGCGCCAGCAGCTTGGAGTTAGGGGGGGTCCCACGCGGCGGAAACACCATATATTTT
size: -; D: -; J: TRBJ2-1; V: TRBV19; CDR3: CASSGWSLDEQFF; DNA: TGTGCCAGTAGTGGTTGGAGTCTCGATGAGCAGTTCTTC
size: -; D: TRBD2; J: TRBJ2-1; V: TRBV2; CDR3: CASIMIAGEGEQFF; DNA: TGTGCCAGCATTATGATAGCGGGAGAAGGTGAGCAGTTCTTC
size: -; D: TRBD1; J: TRBJ2-7; V: TRBV30; CDR3: CAWSPYTGGANEQYF; DNA: TGTGCCTGGAGTCCGTATACAGGGGGCGCAAACGAGCAGTACTTC